The clone carrying this T cell receptor beta chain was seen repeatedly, ten times or more. What it binds is not known. In making diagnoses, clinical symptoms, serum thyroxine and TRAb, thyroid ultrasound and orbital computed tomography were all used. Source material for PBMCs was around 10 ml fresh peripheral blood. This sample stems from a study of T cells in Graves' hyperthyroidism and ophthalmopathy. Turning to the study itself: Prior to any treatment, at the point of initial diagnosis, peripheral blood was collected.

General observations from the study: Most clonotypes expanded in thyroid above 0.001 were likewise present in blood.

Researchers amplified the TCR beta CDR3 regions from RNA transcripts. Researchers ran a first-round RT-PCR on the TCR CDR3 using the HTBI primer set. TCRdb ran MiXCR on the multiplex PCR reads and lists one entry per CDR3 protein. The sample has around 200,000 distinct CDR3 sequences, about 18% seen once; the top ten hold about 41%. Sequencing was done on a sample of blood. The clonotype originates from a man aged 35-49 years with Graves' hyperthyroidism.

This CDR3 reads CSARDRVPTGLNEQFF. DNA of the CDR3: TGCAGTGCTAGAGATCGGGTCCCGACAGGGTTGAATGAGCAGTTCTTC. The J gene is TRBJ2-1, the V gene TRBV20-1, with 7 bases that match TRBD1. The CDR3 is 16 amino acids. J was trimmed by 7 bases and V by 0 bases; bases with no gene match: 12. CDR1 and CDR2 (germline): DFQATT, SNEGSKA (reference sequence).